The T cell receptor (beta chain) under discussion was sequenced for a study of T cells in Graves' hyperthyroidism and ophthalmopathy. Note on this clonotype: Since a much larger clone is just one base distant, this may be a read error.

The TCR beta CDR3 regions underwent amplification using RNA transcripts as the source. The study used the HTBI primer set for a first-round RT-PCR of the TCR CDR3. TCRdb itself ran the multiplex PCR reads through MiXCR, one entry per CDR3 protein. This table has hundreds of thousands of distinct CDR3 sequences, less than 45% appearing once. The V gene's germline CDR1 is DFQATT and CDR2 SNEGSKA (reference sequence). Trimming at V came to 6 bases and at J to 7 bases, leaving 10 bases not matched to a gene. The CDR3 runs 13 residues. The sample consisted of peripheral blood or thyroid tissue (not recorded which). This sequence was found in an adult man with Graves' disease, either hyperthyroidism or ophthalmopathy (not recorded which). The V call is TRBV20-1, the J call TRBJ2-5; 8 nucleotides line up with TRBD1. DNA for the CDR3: TGCAGTGCCCTCGGACAGGGAGGCGGGACCCAGTACTTC. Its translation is CSALGQGGGTQYF.